This T cell receptor (beta chain) was identified during a study of cytomegalovirus exposure and HLA in healthy donors. Study-level points and caveats: Later genetic work tied a missense DCLRE1C variant to beta-chain V and J trimming. Most sequenced TCRs were rare (though some public TCRs occurred in many donors). A few CMV-associated chains proved CMV antigen-specific in vitro. Some TCR beta chains (roughly 150 of them) were listed as cytomegalovirus-associated.

The PCR ran on 60 Vbeta and 13 Jbeta primers. The protocol was immunoSEQ multiplex PCR, while the TCRdb copy is restricted to in-frame clones and leaves out a portion. The sample comprises about 170,000 clones, 82% of which are singletons, and approximately 1.5% rests with the top ten. Turning to this clone: The antigen is not known.

The junction had 5 bases not matched to a gene; V was cut back by 2 bases and J by 0 bases. The CDR3 length is 16 residues. Germline-derived CDR1 and CDR2 are SNHLY and FYNNEI. This receptor was taken from a male donor in good health and CMV-seronegative. The V and J genes are TRBV2 and TRBJ2-3, with 7 bases identical to TRBD2. Sequenced material: PBMCs. This CDR3 reads CASSESGDASTDTQYF. CDR3 nucleotide sequence: TGTGCCAGCAGTGAAAGCGGGGACGCTAGCACAGATACGCAGTATTTT.